This passage covers 29 T cell receptor beta chains from one sample sequenced in a study of cytomegalovirus exposure and HLA in healthy donors. PCR involved 60 Vbeta and 13 Jbeta primers. Assay used: immunoSEQ multiplex PCR; TCRdb lists only in-frame clones, some missing. This repertoire shows under 250,000 clones, 82% found once; its top ten account for about 2.6%. What was sequenced was PBMCs. These receptors came from a middle-aged woman in good health and CMV-seronegative.

This clone was counted only a few times. This CDR3 is also generated by other DNA sequences in the sample. This rearrangement joins TRBV19 to TRBJ2-7, with 7 bases matching TRBD1. The V gene's germline CDR1 is LNHDA and CDR2 SQIVND (reference sequence). CDR3 size: 14 residues. Trimming removed 7 bases from V and 2 bases from J; junction bases left unmatched: 8. Written as DNA, the CDR3 is TGTGCCAGTATCGGGCAGGACAGGCCCTACGAGCAGTACTTC. Its translation is CASIGQDRPYEQYF.

This chain's CDR3 is CASSLDGGVGTPLHF. The CDR3 DNA reads as TGCGCCAGCAGCTTGGATGGCGGGGTAGGGACACCCCTCCACTTT. The chain combines TRBV5-1 with TRBJ1-6; D remains unclear. This CDR3 is 15 amino acids long. V gave up 0 bases and J gave up 11 bases, with 15 bases separating them. Germline V CDR1 and CDR2: SGHRS, YFSETQ.

About this clone: Other nucleotide sequences from this sample produce the same CDR3. CDR3 region: CASSIASSSYEQYF. The CDR3 nucleotides are TGTGCCAGTAGTATAGCCTCCAGCTCCTACGAGCAGTACTTC. V is TRBV19 and J is TRBJ2-7; no clear D gene. Germline assignment: CDR1 LNHDA and CDR2 SQIVND (reference sequence). Trimming took off 1 base at V and 0 bases at J, with 7 bases between the two ends. The CDR3 has 14 amino acids.

The chain joins TRBV7-6 to TRBJ2-2, with 8 bases matching TRBD2. After removal of 5 bases from V and 4 bases from J, the junction contained 6 bases not matched to a gene. The CDR3 spans 15 residues. The germline V gene encodes CDR1 SGHVS and CDR2 FNYEAQ. CDR3 DNA sequence: TGTGCCAGCAGCAAAGGGACTAGTCCCACCGGGGAGCTGTTTTTT. This encodes CASSKGTSPTGELFF.

J is TRBJ2-7 and V is TRBV2; the match to TRBD2 covers 11 bases. The CDR3 extends over 17 amino acids. The V gene end was trimmed by 1 base and the J gene end by 1 base; junction bases not matched to a gene: 6. CDR1 is SNHLY, CDR2 FYNNEI, per germline. In nucleotides, the CDR3 is TGTGCCAGCAGTGAAGGACTAGCGGGACCAGTGTCCTACGAGCAGTACTTC. Translation: CASSEGLAGPVSYEQYF.

The gene calls are TRBV19 and TRBJ1-2, with 9 bases that match TRBD1. Germline V CDR1 and CDR2: LNHDA, SQIVND (reference sequence). The V gene end was trimmed by 5 bases and the J gene end by 0 bases; junction bases not matched to a gene: 10. The CDR3 is 17 amino acids. The CDR3 is CASSGRQGGGSNYGYTF. Here the CDR3 DNA reads TGTGCCAGTAGTGGTCGACAGGGGGGGGGCTCTAACTATGGCTACACCTTC. Based on the CDR3 plus reference TRBV19 and TRBJ1-2, the full variable domain is DGGITQSPKYLFRKEGQNVTLSCEQNLNHDAMYWYRQDPGQGLRLIYYSQIVNDFQKGDIAEGYSVSREKKESFPLTVTSAQKNPTAFYLCASSGRQGGGSNYGYTFGSGTRLTVV.

V and J are TRBV7-6 and TRBJ2-7, with TRBD1 identical over 9 bases. The V gene end was trimmed by 0 bases and the J gene end by 5 bases; junction bases not matched to a gene: 5. Germline CDR1 and CDR2: SGHVS and FNYEAQ. The CDR3 consists of 15 residues. DNA for the CDR3: TGTGCCAGCAGCTTAGCTGGGACAGGGTCCAACGAGCAGTACTTC. Amino acid sequence: CASSLAGTGSNEQYF.

The rearrangement joins TRBV7-9 to TRBJ1-1; 7 bases line up with TRBD1. The J segment lost 2 bases and the V segment lost 10 bases, leaving 7 bases of the junction unmatched. Germline CDR1 reads SEHNR; CDR2 reads FQNEAQ (reference sequence). CDR3 length: 13 amino acids. The CDR3 region is CATLGQDNTEAFF. CDR3 DNA sequence: TGTGCCACCCTCGGACAGGACAACACTGAAGCTTTCTTT.

On this clone itself: One end of the junction is discordant with germline, which a read error may explain. V is TRBV7-9 and J is TRBJ1-4; TRBD1 matches 7 bases. The V gene's germline CDR1 is SEHNR and CDR2 FQNEAQ (reference sequence). The CDR3 covers 15 residues. The CDR3 loop is CSSSQLIGTEEKLFF. Written as DNA, the CDR3 is TGTTCCAGCAGCCAATTAATCGGGACAGAAGAAAAACTGTTTTTT.

The rearrangement joins TRBV27 to TRBJ2-5; unclear D gene. Germline CDR1 is MNHEY and CDR2 is SMNVEV (reference sequence). The CDR3 has 14 residues. The V end was cut by 3 bases, the J end by 2 bases, with 10 bases between. The CDR3 sequence: CASSFRQEQETQYF. The DNA of the CDR3 is TGTGCCAGCAGTTTCAGGCAGGAACAAGAGACCCAGTACTTC.

This clone was picked up a small number of times. The chain couples TRBV7-9 to TRBJ1-5, with TRBD1 matching 7 bases. The CDR3 totals 14 residues. The J segment lost 3 bases and the V segment lost 4 bases, leaving 3 bases of the junction unmatched. The V gene's germline CDR1 is SEHNR and CDR2 FQNEAQ (reference sequence). The CDR3 sequence: CASSSGTVNQPQHF. In DNA, the CDR3 is TGTGCCAGCAGCTCCGGGACAGTCAATCAGCCCCAGCATTTT.

V usage is TRBV29-1 and J usage is TRBJ2-6; no clear D gene. Looked up from germline, CDR1 is SQVTM and CDR2 is ANQGSEA. This CDR3 is 14 amino acids long. Between the trimmed V and J ends, which lost 4 bases and 0 bases, there was a span of 7 bases. The CDR3 DNA reads as TGCAGCGTTGGCTCGGGCTCTGGGGCCAACGTCCTGACTTTC. Protein: CSVGSGSGANVLTF.

V is TRBV2 and J is TRBJ1-1; D not resolved. In germline, CDR1 is SNHLY, CDR2 FYNNEI. The CDR3 runs to 13 residues. Trimming removed 5 bases from V and 3 bases from J, with 10 bases in between. The CDR3 loop reads CASSIQDYTEAFF. The DNA for the CDR3 is TGTGCCAGCAGTATCCAAGACTACACTGAAGCTTTCTTT. The full variable domain, its missing parts supplied by reference TRBV2 and TRBJ1-1, is EPEVTQTPSHQVTQMGQEVILRCVPISNHLYFYWYRQILGQKVEFLVSFYNNEISEKSEIFDDQFSVERPDGSNFTLKIRSTKLEDSAMYFCASSIQDYTEAFFGQGTRLTVV.

The gene calls are TRBV5-8 and TRBJ2-1; D is unresolved. The V gene lost 4 bases and the J gene lost 0 bases, with 17 bases spanning the gap. The CDR3 is made up of 17 amino acids. Germline lookup yields CDR1 SGHTS and CDR2 YDEGEE. The CDR3 spells CASSRTETSSSYNEQFF. CDR3 nucleotide sequence: TGTGCCAGCAGCCGTACCGAGACTTCAAGCTCCTACAATGAGCAGTTCTTC.

The chain couples TRBV11-2 to TRBJ2-7; 12 nucleotides match TRBD2. The V gene end was trimmed by 4 bases and the J gene end by 3 bases; junction bases not matched to a gene: 7. The CDR3 loop spans 16 amino acids. Germline V lookup: CDR1 SGHAT, CDR2 FQNNGV. The CDR3 DNA is TGTGCCAGCAGCTCGACTAGCGGGAGACGTCTCTACGAGCAGTACTTC. It encodes CASSSTSGRRLYEQYF.

The chain uses TRBV7-2 and TRBJ1-5; 7 bases are shared with TRBD1. CDR1 SGHTA and CDR2 FQGNSA come from the germline V gene. Trimming at V came to 3 bases and at J to 2 bases, leaving 7 bases not matched to a gene. The CDR3 is made up of 16 amino acids. The CDR3 nucleotides are TGTGCCAGCAGCTTCACAACCGGGACAGGCAATCAGCCCCAGCATTTT. Protein: CASSFTTGTGNQPQHF.

This rearrangement joins TRBV2 to TRBJ1-1; D unresolved. Between the trimmed V and J ends, which lost 8 bases and 2 bases, there was a span of 12 bases. The V gene's germline CDR1 is SNHLY and CDR2 FYNNEI. The CDR3 runs 13 residues. CDR3 bases: TGTGCCAGCCGGGGTGAAACTAACACTGAAGCTTTCTTT. Amino acids: CASRGETNTEAFF.

The V gene is TRBV7-2, the J gene TRBJ1-5; D not certain. From germline, CDR1 is SGHTA and CDR2 FQGNSA. The V end was cut by 5 bases, the J end by 3 bases, with 8 bases between. The CDR3 is 13 residues long. CDR3 protein: CASSPMFNQPQHF. DNA for the CDR3: TGTGCCAGCAGCCCTATGTTCAATCAGCCCCAGCATTTT.

This chain connects TRBV19 to TRBJ2-7; possibly TRBD2 for D (6 bases). Germline V gene lookup returns CDR1 LNHDA and CDR2 SQIVND (reference sequence). Trimming removed 5 bases from V and 4 bases from J, with 15 bases in between. The CDR3 has 14 residues. CDR3 sequence (DNA): TGTGCCAGTAGTGGGGCAGGGACTCTATACGAGCAGTACTTC. This translates into CASSGAGTLYEQYF.

The chain links TRBV5-6 to TRBJ1-1, with 8 bases fitting TRBD1. Germline V gene data show CDR1 as SGHDT and CDR2 as YYEEEE. The CDR3 consists of 13 residues. The V and J ends lost 0 bases and 11 bases, in that order; junction bases with no gene match: 6. The CDR3: CASSLGLDREAFF. CDR3 nucleotide sequence: TGTGCCAGCAGCTTGGGGTTGGACAGGGAGGCTTTCTTT.

The V call is TRBV6-5, the J call TRBJ2-7; D is perhaps TRBD1 (5 bases). This CDR3 is 13 amino acids long. CDR1 and CDR2 (germline): MNHEY, SVGAGI. V was shortened by 4 bases and J by 6 bases, with 13 bases between the two germline ends. The CDR3: CASSFLSRGEQYF. The CDR3 bases are TGTGCCAGCAGTTTCCTTTCTAGGGGCGAGCAGTACTTC.

V usage is TRBV15 and J usage is TRBJ2-1; D ambiguous. Per the germline V gene, CDR1 is LNHNV and CDR2 is YYDKDF (reference sequence). V lost 0 bases, J lost 0 bases, and 9 bases lay in between. CDR3 length equals 16 residues. The CDR3 here is CATSRDRRSSYNEQFF. The DNA for the CDR3 is TGTGCCACCAGCAGAGATCGTAGGAGCTCCTACAATGAGCAGTTCTTC.

There are a few counts of this clone. V gene TRBV15 combines with J gene TRBJ2-1; D is unresolved. V lost 5 bases and J lost 4, with 9 bases in between. Germline lookup yields CDR1 LNHNV and CDR2 YYDKDF (reference sequence). CDR3 length equals 13 residues. CDR3 DNA: TGTGCCACCAGCGAAGTGAGATACAATGAGCAGTTCTTC. Translation gives CATSEVRYNEQFF.

The V gene is TRBV9, the J gene TRBJ1-2; the D is unclear. Trimming cost V 3 bases and J 0 bases, with 12 bases left between them. This CDR3 has 15 amino acids. CDR1 SGDLS and CDR2 YYNGEE come from the germline V gene. The CDR3 sequence: CASSELGRTNYGYTF. As DNA, the CDR3 is TGTGCCAGCAGCGAACTTGGTCGTACTAACTATGGCTACACCTTC. The full variable domain, rest sourced from reference TRBV9 and TRBJ1-2, is DSGVTQTPKHLITATGQRVTLRCSPRSGDLSVYWYQQSLDQGLQFLIQYYNGEERAKGNILERFSAQQFPDLHSELNLSSLELGDSALYFCASSELGRTNYGYTFGSGTRLTVV.

In this sample, this clone turned up a few times. CDR3 in DNA: TGTGCCAGCAGTTTATCGCCGGGTGGGGAGCAGTACTTC. Translation gives CASSLSPGGEQYF. The rearrangement uses TRBV27 and TRBJ2-7; D gene unclear. The CDR3 has 13 amino acids. Germline V lookup: CDR1 MNHEY, CDR2 SMNVEV (reference sequence). The V gene lost 0 bases and the J gene lost 7 bases, with 10 bases spanning the gap.

In this sample, this clone turned up once. The chain uses TRBV6-5 and TRBJ1-5; no reliable D call. Trimming removed 4 bases from V and 6 bases from J, with 16 bases in between. This CDR3 region has 15 residues. Germline-derived CDR1 and CDR2 are MNHEY and SVGAGI. Here the CDR3 reads CASSSEVRVPQPQHF. CDR3 bases: TGTGCCAGCAGTTCGGAGGTAAGGGTGCCTCAGCCCCAGCATTTT.

The chain combines TRBV4-1 with TRBJ2-1; 11 bases map to TRBD2. V shed 1 base and J 10 bases; nucleotides not matched to a gene: 9. The CDR3 loop spans 16 amino acids. In germline, CDR1 is MGHRA, CDR2 YSYEKL. This CDR3 reads CASSQAGTSGSREQFF. The CDR3, as DNA: TGCGCCAGCAGCCAAGCCGGGACTAGCGGCAGTCGCGAGCAGTTCTTC.

The CDR3 DNA is TGTGCCAGCAGCTTTCGACAGGGACCGAACACTGAAGCTTTCTTT. Protein sequence: CASSFRQGPNTEAFF. The V call is TRBV13, the J call TRBJ1-1; 7 nucleotides match TRBD1. V shed 3 bases, J shed 1 base, and the junction held 5 bases outside the gene matches. CDR3 length equals 15 residues. Germline loops: CDR1 PRHDT, CDR2 FYEKMQ (reference sequence).

The V call is TRBV30, the J call TRBJ2-7; D remains unclear. V lost 3 bases and J 3 bases, leaving 9 bases between the germline ends. Germline assignment: CDR1 GTSNPN and CDR2 SVGIG (reference sequence). The CDR3 totals 12 residues. The CDR3 DNA reads TGTGCCTGGAGCGCCAACTTCTACGAGCAGTACTTC. This codes for CAWSANFYEQYF.